This T cell receptor beta chain is from a study of T cell changes during pregnancy in multiple sclerosis. Trimming left V 4 bases short and J 2 bases short, with 12 bases between. CDR1 is SGDLS, CDR2 YYNGEE, per germline. This CDR3 is built from 15 residues. The repertoire was sequenced with immunoSEQ multiplex PCR; TCRdb's copy has only in-frame clones and lacks some. The profile shows approximately 100,000 clones, approximately 94% of them singletons. The sample consisted of peripheral blood, taken before pregnancy. The chain couples TRBV9 to TRBJ1-4; D may be TRBD1 (5 bases). The sequence was obtained from a female donor with multiple sclerosis, enrolled in a pregnancy study. CDR3 bases: TGTGCCAGCAGCCTCAGGGTGGCGACTAATGAAAAACTGTTTTTT. This encodes CASSLRVATNEKLFF.